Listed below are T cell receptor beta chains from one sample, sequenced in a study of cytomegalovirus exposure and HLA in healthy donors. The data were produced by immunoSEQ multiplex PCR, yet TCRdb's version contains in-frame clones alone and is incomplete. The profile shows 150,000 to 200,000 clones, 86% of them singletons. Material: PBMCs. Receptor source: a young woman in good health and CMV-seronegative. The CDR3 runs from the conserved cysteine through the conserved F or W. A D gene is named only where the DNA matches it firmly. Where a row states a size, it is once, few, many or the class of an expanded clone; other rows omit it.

CDR3nt: TGTGCCAGCAGTTTATTTGTCGCGGAGAACACTGAAGCTTTCTTT; CDR3aa: CASSLFVAENTEAFF; j_gene: TRBJ1-1; abundance: NA; d_gene: NA; v_gene: TRBV27
CDR3nt: TGTGCCAGCAGCTCCAGGGACAGCTACGAGCAGTACTTC; CDR3aa: CASSSRDSYEQYF; j_gene: TRBJ2-7; abundance: NA; d_gene: TRBD1; v_gene: TRBV5-4
CDR3nt: TGTGCCAGCAGCTTAGGCCTCAACAGGGCAGGGGAGACCCAGTACTTC; CDR3aa: CASSLGLNRAGETQYF; j_gene: TRBJ2-5; abundance: NA; d_gene: NA; v_gene: TRBV7-7
CDR3nt: TGTGCCAGCGGGAGAACCCCATCGGGCAATCAGCCCCAGCATTTT; CDR3aa: CASGRTPSGNQPQHF; j_gene: TRBJ1-5; abundance: NA; d_gene: NA; v_gene: TRBV6-1
CDR3nt: TGCAGCGTTGAAGTCCCCCGTGGAGTGGACGAGCAGTACTTC; CDR3aa: CSVEVPRGVDEQYF; j_gene: TRBJ2-7; abundance: NA; d_gene: NA; v_gene: TRBV29-1
CDR3nt: TGTGCCAGCAGCGTAGCTGGAACAGCCTACGAGCAGTACTTC; CDR3aa: CASSVAGTAYEQYF; j_gene: TRBJ2-7; abundance: few; d_gene: NA; v_gene: TRBV9
CDR3nt: TGTGCCAGCAGCGTAGACGGGGAGGGCTACACCTTC; CDR3aa: CASSVDGEGYTF; j_gene: TRBJ1-2; abundance: NA; d_gene: NA; v_gene: TRBV9
CDR3nt: TGTGCCAGCAGTTGGGCCGGGACTAGCTCTGGCGAGCAGTACTTC; CDR3aa: CASSWAGTSSGEQYF; j_gene: TRBJ2-7; abundance: NA; d_gene: TRBD2; v_gene: TRBV2
CDR3nt: TGTGCCTGGAGCCCACAGGGTGTTGCGGAAAAACTGTTTTTT; CDR3aa: CAWSPQGVAEKLFF; j_gene: TRBJ1-4; abundance: NA; d_gene: NA; v_gene: TRBV30
CDR3nt: TGTGCCAGCAGCTACCTGAGAGTCGGTGAAGCTTTCTTT; CDR3aa: CASSYLRVGEAFF; j_gene: TRBJ1-1; abundance: NA; d_gene: NA; v_gene: TRBV7-3
CDR3nt: TGTGCCAGCAGTGAACTCCTTGAGCTATCCTACGAGCAGTACTTC; CDR3aa: CASSELLELSYEQYF; j_gene: TRBJ2-7; abundance: NA; d_gene: NA; v_gene: TRBV6-1
CDR3nt: TGTGCCAGCAGCTCGAGCCCCACAGAGTACAATGAGCAGTTCTTC; CDR3aa: CASSSSPTEYNEQFF; j_gene: TRBJ2-1; abundance: NA; d_gene: NA; v_gene: TRBV5-4
CDR3nt: TGTGCCTGGAGTGTAAACAGGAACACTGAAGCTTTCTTT; CDR3aa: CAWSVNRNTEAFF; j_gene: TRBJ1-1; abundance: few; d_gene: NA; v_gene: TRBV30
CDR3nt: TGTGCCAGTAACCACGGGGGGGCGTCCTACGAGCAGTACTTC; CDR3aa: CASNHGGASYEQYF; j_gene: TRBJ2-7; abundance: NA; d_gene: TRBD2; v_gene: TRBV19
CDR3nt: TGCGCCAGCACCATAGCGGGGACCTACCAAGAGACCCAGTACTTC; CDR3aa: CASTIAGTYQETQYF; j_gene: TRBJ2-5; abundance: NA; d_gene: TRBD2; v_gene: TRBV5-1
CDR3nt: TGTGCCAGCAGCTGGCAAGGGACAGGGTCCTACGAGCAGTACTTC; CDR3aa: CASSWQGTGSYEQYF; j_gene: TRBJ2-7; abundance: NA; d_gene: TRBD1; v_gene: TRBV7-2
CDR3nt: TGCGCCAGCAATGAACAGGGAAAAACTGAAGCTTTCTTT; CDR3aa: CASNEQGKTEAFF; j_gene: TRBJ1-1; abundance: NA; d_gene: NA; v_gene: TRBV5-1
CDR3nt: TGCGCCAGCAGCCAAGAAACAGCGAACACTGAAGCTTTCTTT; CDR3aa: CASSQETANTEAFF; j_gene: TRBJ1-1; abundance: few; d_gene: NA; v_gene: TRBV4-1
CDR3nt: TGTGCCAGTCATAGCTCCTCCAAAAACATTCAGTACTTC; CDR3aa: CASHSSSKNIQYF; j_gene: TRBJ2-4; abundance: NA; d_gene: NA; v_gene: TRBV27
CDR3nt: TGTGCCAGCAGTGATTTTCTAGGGACAGCCTCTTACGAGCAGTACTTC; CDR3aa: CASSDFLGTASYEQYF; j_gene: TRBJ2-7; abundance: NA; d_gene: TRBD1; v_gene: TRBV6-1
CDR3nt: TGTGCCAGCAGCTTAGCGGTGGAGGGTAATCTTGGAAACACCATATATTTT; CDR3aa: CASSLAVEGNLGNTIYF; j_gene: TRBJ1-3; abundance: NA; d_gene: NA; v_gene: TRBV7-8
CDR3nt: TGTGCCAGCAGCCTAAACCCTCCCGGGACAGGTAACACTGAAGCTTTCTTT; CDR3aa: CASSLNPPGTGNTEAFF; j_gene: TRBJ1-1; abundance: NA; d_gene: TRBD1; v_gene: TRBV7-2
CDR3nt: TGTGCCAGCAGCCTCCCGCCGGGGGGCAACGCGAACACCGGGGAGCTGTTTTTT; CDR3aa: CASSLPPGGNANTGELFF; j_gene: TRBJ2-2; abundance: NA; d_gene: NA; v_gene: TRBV7-9
CDR3nt: TGTGCCAGCAGCTCGACAGGGGGTGGAAGAATTGGGCAGTTCTTC; CDR3aa: CASSSTGGGRIGQFF; j_gene: TRBJ2-1; abundance: NA; d_gene: TRBD1; v_gene: TRBV13
CDR3nt: TGTGCCAGTAGTGACAGACGTGGAGATACGCAGTATTTT; CDR3aa: CASSDRRGDTQYF; j_gene: TRBJ2-3; abundance: NA; d_gene: NA; v_gene: TRBV19
CDR3nt: TGTGCCAGCAGTTACCACGGACTTACTCTGGGAGGCTACACCTTC; CDR3aa: CASSYHGLTLGGYTF; j_gene: TRBJ1-2; abundance: NA; d_gene: NA; v_gene: TRBV6-5
CDR3nt: TGTGCCAGCAGCCAGGACAGGGCGAGAGATTCACCCCTCCACTTT; CDR3aa: CASSQDRARDSPLHF; j_gene: TRBJ1-6; abundance: NA; d_gene: TRBD1; v_gene: TRBV11-3
CDR3nt: TGTGCCAGCAGACGAGACCTAGCGGGAGGGAGCTCCTACGAGCAGTACTTC; CDR3aa: CASRRDLAGGSSYEQYF; j_gene: TRBJ2-7; abundance: NA; d_gene: TRBD2; v_gene: TRBV27
CDR3nt: TGTGCCAGCAGTTGGGGGGACGGGACGGACCCCAATGAGCAGTTCTTC; CDR3aa: CASSWGDGTDPNEQFF; j_gene: TRBJ2-1; abundance: few; d_gene: NA; v_gene: TRBV27
CDR3nt: TGCGCCAGCAGCAAGCGGACAGGGACTTACTCTGGAAACACCATATATTTT; CDR3aa: CASSKRTGTYSGNTIYF; j_gene: TRBJ1-3; abundance: once; d_gene: TRBD1; v_gene: TRBV5-1
CDR3nt: TGTGCCAGCAGCGGAACAGGGTCAAGTGGGGGAGAGACCCAGTACTTC; CDR3aa: CASSGTGSSGGETQYF; j_gene: TRBJ2-5; abundance: NA; d_gene: NA; v_gene: TRBV5-6
CDR3nt: TGTGCCAGTAGTCTCACACTAGCGGAAGATACGCAGTATTTT; CDR3aa: CASSLTLAEDTQYF; j_gene: TRBJ2-3; abundance: NA; d_gene: TRBD2; v_gene: TRBV19
CDR3nt: TGTGCCAGCTCACCCTTAGGGGCCACGAACACCGGGGAGCTGTTTTTT; CDR3aa: CASSPLGATNTGELFF; j_gene: TRBJ2-2; abundance: NA; d_gene: NA; v_gene: TRBV18
CDR3nt: TGTGCCAGCAGTCCCGGCTACGAGCAGTACTTC; CDR3aa: CASSPGYEQYF; j_gene: TRBJ2-7; abundance: NA; d_gene: NA; v_gene: TRBV11-2
CDR3nt: TGTGCCAGCGGGGGAGGGAGACGGGGCAGGGGCGCTGAAGCTTTCTTT; CDR3aa: CASGGGRRGRGAEAFF; j_gene: TRBJ1-1; abundance: NA; d_gene: NA; v_gene: TRBV25-1
CDR3nt: TGTGCCAGTAGTAATGGGAGGGGCAATCAGCCCCAGCATTTT; CDR3aa: CASSNGRGNQPQHF; j_gene: TRBJ1-5; abundance: NA; d_gene: NA; v_gene: TRBV19
CDR3nt: TGTGCCAGCAGCCTCAGACAGGGGGCCTTGAACACTGAAGCTTTCTTT; CDR3aa: CASSLRQGALNTEAFF; j_gene: TRBJ1-1; abundance: NA; d_gene: TRBD1; v_gene: TRBV7-9
CDR3nt: TGTGCCAGCACCCCCGGCTCAGGTCTCTACGAGCAGTACTTC; CDR3aa: CASTPGSGLYEQYF; j_gene: TRBJ2-7; abundance: NA; d_gene: NA; v_gene: TRBV2
CDR3nt: TGTGCCAGTACCATCGGGTATGGAGGAGAGACCCAGTACTTC; CDR3aa: CASTIGYGGETQYF; j_gene: TRBJ2-5; abundance: NA; d_gene: NA; v_gene: TRBV6-1
CDR3nt: TGTGCCAGCAGCTCCTGGACAGGGGAGACTGAAGCTTTCTTT; CDR3aa: CASSSWTGETEAFF; j_gene: TRBJ1-1; abundance: NA; d_gene: TRBD1; v_gene: TRBV5-6
CDR3nt: TGTGCCAGTCGGACAGTCTCTGGCTACACCTTC; CDR3aa: CASRTVSGYTF; j_gene: TRBJ1-2; abundance: once; d_gene: NA; v_gene: TRBV19
CDR3nt: TGTGCCAGCAGCAGGACCGGGACAGGGGTTACCGGGGAGCTGTTTTTT; CDR3aa: CASSRTGTGVTGELFF; j_gene: TRBJ2-2; abundance: NA; d_gene: TRBD1; v_gene: TRBV6-6
CDR3nt: TGTGCCAGCAGGCGACAGGGGGCTCTGGGTGGCTACACCTTC; CDR3aa: CASRRQGALGGYTF; j_gene: TRBJ1-2; abundance: NA; d_gene: TRBD1; v_gene: TRBV6-1
CDR3nt: TGTGCCAGCAGCTTGTCGGAGCGCGGGGTTTCACTGTTTTTT; CDR3aa: CASSLSERGVSLFF; j_gene: TRBJ1-4; abundance: NA; d_gene: NA; v_gene: TRBV5-1
CDR3nt: TGTGCCAGTAGTATGGGACAGTTGGAGACTTCACCCCTCCACTTT; CDR3aa: CASSMGQLETSPLHF; j_gene: TRBJ1-6; abundance: NA; d_gene: TRBD1; v_gene: TRBV19
CDR3nt: TGTGCCAGCTCACCATGGCAGGGGAACACTGAAGCTTTCTTT; CDR3aa: CASSPWQGNTEAFF; j_gene: TRBJ1-1; abundance: NA; d_gene: NA; v_gene: TRBV18
CDR3nt: TGTGCCAGCAGCTTATTCAGGGGTAGGTCCTACAATGAGCAGTTCTTC; CDR3aa: CASSLFRGRSYNEQFF; j_gene: TRBJ2-1; abundance: NA; d_gene: NA; v_gene: TRBV11-2
CDR3nt: TGCGCCAGCGGGCGGCAGGGATGGGACACCGGGGAGCTGTTTTTT; CDR3aa: CASGRQGWDTGELFF; j_gene: TRBJ2-2; abundance: NA; d_gene: NA; v_gene: TRBV5-1
CDR3nt: TGTGCCAGCAGCCACTCTGGACTCGACGAGAACTATGGCTACACCTTC; CDR3aa: CASSHSGLDENYGYTF; j_gene: TRBJ1-2; abundance: NA; d_gene: NA; v_gene: TRBV4-2
CDR3nt: TGCGCCAGCAGCTCTAGGACAGGGAACACTGAAGCTTTCTTT; CDR3aa: CASSSRTGNTEAFF; j_gene: TRBJ1-1; abundance: few; d_gene: TRBD1; v_gene: TRBV5-1